This T cell receptor beta chain was observed in a study of OX40 agonist ivuxolimab in advanced cancers. Study as a whole: Every 2 weeks, patients got intravenous ivuxolimab at one of six dose levels (0.01-10 mg/kg). Dose-escalation patients were diagnosed with hepatocellular carcinoma, melanoma, renal cell cancer or head and neck cancer. Three individuals attained partial responses, comprising one hepatocellular carcinoma case and two cutaneous melanoma cases.

Peripheral blood came from all dose cohorts at three timepoints. Between the trimmed V and J ends, which lost 5 bases and 10 bases, there was a span of 11 bases. CDR1 is SGHAT and CDR2 is FQNNGV in the germline V gene. The CDR3 has 11 residues. Some clones are missing from TCRdb's copy, which holds only in-frame ones; the method was immunoSEQ multiplex PCR. The sample carries fewer than 45,000 clones, 65% to 75% recorded once. Material: CD4+ or CD8+ T cells sorted from blood, obtained in a trial of the OX40 agonist ivuxolimab. The V gene is TRBV11-2, the J gene TRBJ1-1; D is uncertain. The receptor's source is an adult with an advanced solid tumor such as melanoma, head and neck, liver or kidney cancer. The CDR3 DNA reads TGTGCCAGCAGCCCAAAGGTGGCAGCTTTCTTT. Amino acids: CASSPKVAAFF.